This T cell receptor beta chain was captured in a study of blood T cell repertoires in COVID-19. At the level of the study: COVID-19 samples collected from the United States, Italy and Spain covered acute and convalescent phases. T cells, B-cell-depleted T cells, or PBMCs provided the cDNA or gDNA that served as material.

How the authors handled the data: Reference gene primer amplification gave nucleated cell count estimates. Using immunoSEQ multiplex PCR, the repertoire was profiled, and TCRdb retains in-frame clones only, with some absent. V, J and clone size were drawn from that table, and D and trimming were deduced from the DNA. The table shows tens of thousands of clones, with 70% to 90% occurring only once. V lost 0 bases to trimming and J lost 6 bases, with 9 bases between them. CDR1 is LNHNV, CDR2 YYDKDF, per germline (reference sequence). The CDR3 runs 14 residues. Sequencing was carried out using peripheral blood. The chain recombines TRBV15 with TRBJ1-5; D remains ambiguous. The clonotype was recovered from an elderly woman with COVID-19, enrolled during active disease. DNA for the CDR3: TGTGCCACCAGCAGAGAGCAGGCCCTTCAGCCCCAGCATTTT. Protein sequence: CATSREQALQPQHF.